This TCR beta chain derives from a study of T cell responses to AZD1222 COVID-19 vaccine. Germline assignment: CDR1 MDHEN and CDR2 SYDVKM. Trimming stripped 7 bases from V and 0 bases from J, with 13 bases between. This CDR3 comprises 15 residues. Study-level points and caveats: Donors were largely white British and mainly female; clonal diversity was possibly underestimated. Spike-specific TCR depth and breadth grew after two AZD1222 doses.

TCRdb keeps only in-frame clones here, not all; method: immunoSEQ multiplex PCR. The table has around 79,000 clones, about 90% seen once. In regard to this clone: As yet, its antigen is unknown.

The source material was peripheral blood, sampled on day 0 of AZD1222 vaccination. The sequence was obtained from an adult in good health. This chain links TRBV28 with TRBJ1-5; unclear D gene. The CDR3 DNA sequence: TGTGCCAGCATAGATCCAGCAAATAGCAATCAGCCCCAGCATTTT. Protein: CASIDPANSNQPQHF.